This T cell receptor (beta chain) was obtained from a study of shared clonotypes between healthy human individuals. Regarding the study as a whole: The study sampled only blood, and tissue repertoires likely differ.

Deletions cut 1 base from V and 4 bases from J, with 10 bases between. Germline CDR1 and CDR2: MNHEY and SMNVEV (reference sequence). CDR3 size: 15 residues. Free of recent acute infections or vaccinations, the donors were healthy HIV-negative adults. Genomic DNA per cell subset filled all wells of several immunoSEQ plates. The team ran DNA from unsorted PBMCs on ten immunoSEQ deep assay plates for sequencing. Profiled with immunoSEQ multiplex PCR; TCRdb holds only in-frame clones, not every one. The sample holds approximately 500,000 clones; around 79% are singletons and the top ten take 10% to 15%. About this clone: Antigen specificity is unknown.

The receptor was derived from a woman aged 35 to 49 in good health. Some clones in this sample may be carry-over from other donors' samples. The genes are TRBV27 and TRBJ2-2; D not resolved. Input material: PBMCs. CDR3 sequence: CASSLFPPITGELFF. The CDR3 DNA follows: TGTGCCAGCAGTTTATTCCCACCGATCACCGGGGAGCTGTTTTTT.